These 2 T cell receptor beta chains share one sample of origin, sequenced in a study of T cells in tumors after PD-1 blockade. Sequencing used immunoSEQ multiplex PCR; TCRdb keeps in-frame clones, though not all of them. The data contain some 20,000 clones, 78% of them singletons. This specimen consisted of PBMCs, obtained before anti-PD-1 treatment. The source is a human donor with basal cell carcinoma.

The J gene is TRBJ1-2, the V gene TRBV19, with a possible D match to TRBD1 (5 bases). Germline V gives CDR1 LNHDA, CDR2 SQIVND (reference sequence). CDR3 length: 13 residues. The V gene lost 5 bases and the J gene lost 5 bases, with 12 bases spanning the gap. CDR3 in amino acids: CASSLTRGYGYTF. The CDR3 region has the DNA TGTGCCAGTAGTTTAACTCGGGGGTATGGCTACACCTTC.

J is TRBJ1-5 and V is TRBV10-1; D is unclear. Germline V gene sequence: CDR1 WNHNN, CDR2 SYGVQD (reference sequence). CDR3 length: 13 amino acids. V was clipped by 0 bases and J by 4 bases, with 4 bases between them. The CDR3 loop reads CASSESGNQPQHF. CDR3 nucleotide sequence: TGCGCCAGCAGTGAGTCCGGGAATCAGCCCCAGCATTTT.